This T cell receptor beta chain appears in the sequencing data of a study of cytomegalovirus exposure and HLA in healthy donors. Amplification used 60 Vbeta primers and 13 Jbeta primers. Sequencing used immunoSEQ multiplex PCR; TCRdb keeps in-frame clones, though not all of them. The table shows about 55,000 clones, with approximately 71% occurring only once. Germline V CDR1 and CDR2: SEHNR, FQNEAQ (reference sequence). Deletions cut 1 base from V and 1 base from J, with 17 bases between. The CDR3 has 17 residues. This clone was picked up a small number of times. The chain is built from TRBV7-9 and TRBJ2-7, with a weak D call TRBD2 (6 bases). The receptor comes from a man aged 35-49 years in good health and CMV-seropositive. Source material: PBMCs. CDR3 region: CASSLVWGLAGSYEQYF. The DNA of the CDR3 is TGTGCCAGCAGCTTAGTCTGGGGACTGGCGGGTTCCTACGAGCAGTACTTC.